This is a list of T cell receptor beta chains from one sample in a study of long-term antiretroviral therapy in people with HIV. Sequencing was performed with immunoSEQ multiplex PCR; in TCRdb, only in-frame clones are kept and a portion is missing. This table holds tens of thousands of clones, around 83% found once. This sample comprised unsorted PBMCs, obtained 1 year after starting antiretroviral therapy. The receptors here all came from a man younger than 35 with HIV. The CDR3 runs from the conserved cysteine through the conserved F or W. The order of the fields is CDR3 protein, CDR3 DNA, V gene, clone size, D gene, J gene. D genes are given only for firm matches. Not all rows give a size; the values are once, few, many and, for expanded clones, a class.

CASSEFGENTEAFF | TGTGCCAGCAGTGAATTCGGAGAGAACACTGAAGCTTTCTTT | TRBV2 | . | . | TRBJ1-1
CASSLQGGAWETQYF | TGTGCCAGCAGCTTGCAGGGGGGTGCCTGGGAGACCCAGTACTTC | TRBV5-6 | . | . | TRBJ2-5
CASSPWTSGPNEQFF | TGTGCCAGCAGCCCCTGGACTAGCGGACCTAATGAGCAGTTCTTC | TRBV5-4 | . | TRBD2 | TRBJ2-1
CASSSREVAGSLRADEQFF | TGTGCCAGCAGCTCCCGCGAGGTAGCGGGGAGCCTTAGGGCGGATGAGCAGTTCTTC | TRBV13 | . | TRBD2 | TRBJ2-1
CASSWDGENANTGELFF | TGTGCCAGTAGTTGGGACGGAGAAAACGCGAACACCGGGGAGCTGTTTTTT | TRBV19 | . | . | TRBJ2-2
CASSTHGQGEEQYF | TGTGCCAGCAGCACCCACGGACAGGGTGAGGAGCAGTACTTC | TRBV7-2 | . | TRBD1 | TRBJ2-7
CASTLSGEGYNEQFF | TGTGCCAGCACTCTAAGTGGGGAGGGGTACAATGAGCAGTTCTTC | TRBV13 | . | TRBD2 | TRBJ2-1
CASSQEGLEVDTGELFF | TGCGCCAGCAGCCAAGAAGGACTAGAGGTGGACACCGGGGAGCTGTTTTTT | TRBV4-3 | once | TRBD2 | TRBJ2-2
CASSYTGGPNTEAFF | TGTGCCAGCAGTTATACAGGGGGCCCGAACACTGAAGCTTTCTTT | TRBV27 | . | TRBD1 | TRBJ1-1
CASSSGTGNTEAFF | TGTGCCAGCAGCTCCGGGACAGGGAACACTGAAGCTTTCTTT | TRBV7-8 | . | TRBD1 | TRBJ1-1
CASSLGTGFNEQYF | TGTGCCAGCAGTTTAGGGACAGGGTTCAACGAGCAGTACTTC | TRBV28 | . | TRBD1 | TRBJ2-7
CASSLAGDTGELFF | TGTGCCAGCAGTCTAGCGGGAGACACCGGGGAGCTGTTTTTT | TRBV6-1 | medium-sized | TRBD2 | TRBJ2-2
CASSLSTSGATDTQYF | TGTGCCAGCAGTTTATCCACTAGCGGGGCCACAGATACGCAGTATTTT | TRBV27 | . | TRBD2 | TRBJ2-3
CASSVDNSPLHF | TGTGCCAGCAGCGTTGATAATTCACCCCTCCACTTT | TRBV9 | . | . | TRBJ1-6
CASSSTSGTGANQPQHF | TGTGCCAGCAGCTCCACGTCCGGGACAGGGGCCAATCAGCCCCAGCATTTT | TRBV7-9 | . | TRBD1 | TRBJ1-5
CASSEARNTEAFF | TGCGCCAGCAGTGAGGCGAGGAACACTGAAGCTTTCTTT | TRBV10-2 | . | . | TRBJ1-1
CASRGGGGVLGETQYF | TGTGCCAGCAGAGGGGGCGGGGGTGTATTAGGGGAGACCCAGTACTTC | TRBV2 | . | . | TRBJ2-5
CASSVGGDGLHPYNEQFF | TGTGCCAGCAGCGTAGGGGGGGATGGACTACACCCCTACAATGAGCAGTTCTTC | TRBV9 | . | . | TRBJ2-1
CASSLGTSGTYEQYF | TGTGCCAGCAGCCTAGGGACTAGCGGAACCTACGAGCAGTACTTC | TRBV7-8 | . | TRBD2 | TRBJ2-7
CASSLRPWANTEAFF | TGTGCCAGCAGTTTACGCCCCTGGGCAAACACTGAAGCTTTCTTT | TRBV27 | . | . | TRBJ1-1
CASSVVAGGNEQFF | TGTGCCAGCAGCGTAGTGGCAGGGGGCAATGAGCAGTTCTTC | TRBV9 | . | TRBD1 | TRBJ2-1
CASSLEVVDEQYF | TGCGCCAGCAGCTTGGAGGTGGTGGACGAGCAGTACTTC | TRBV5-1 | once | . | TRBJ2-7